This TCR beta chain was sequenced in a study of blood T cells in healthy people across ages. Study-level findings and limits: Long-lived donors exceeded aged donors in naive CD4+ cells and diversity. Because sorting was not performed, PBMCs prevented conclusive naive versus antigen-experienced comparison.

Germline assignment: CDR1 MNHNY and CDR2 SVGAGI (reference sequence). Trimming removed 0 bases from V and 4 bases from J, with 9 bases in between. This CDR3 region has 14 residues. Total RNA amounts of at least 6 micrograms were extracted per sample. As for this clonotype: Its antigen is not identified.

For the second PCR, which ran for 7 to 11 cycles, a sample-barcoded 5' primer and a J-beta primer mix were used. TCRdb fed the 5' RACE reads into MiXCR, producing one record per CDR3 protein. The sample shows more than 650,000 distinct CDR3 sequences, about 55% of them seen only once. The rearrangement uses TRBV6-6 and TRBJ1-2; D is ambiguous. The TCR originated in an older man in good health. Sequenced material: blood. Here the CDR3 reads CASSYSIQTYGYTF. The CDR3, as DNA: TGTGCCAGCAGTTACTCGATTCAGACCTATGGCTACACCTTC.